Listed below are T cell receptor beta chains from one sample, sequenced in a study of a mutant IDH1 vaccine in newly diagnosed glioma. The antigens for these receptors are not known. Assay used: immunoSEQ multiplex PCR; TCRdb lists only in-frame clones, some missing. The data show about 90,000 clones, approximately 89% seen once. The source was PBMCs, collected from a glioma patient whose treatment included an IDH1 peptide vaccine. These receptors all come from a woman aged 45-60 years with glioma. The CDR3 runs from the conserved cysteine through the conserved F or W. D genes are given only for firm matches. Clone size, where shown, is once, few, many, or a class for clones that have expanded.

clone_size: -; d_call: TRBD2; j_call: TRBJ2-1; v_call: TRBV7-6; cdr3_nt: TGTGCCAGCAGCGGGTACGGGACTAGCGGAAACTCCTACAATGAGCAGTTCTTC; cdr3_aa: CASSGYGTSGNSYNEQFF
clone_size: -; d_call: TRBD1; j_call: TRBJ1-4; v_call: TRBV30; cdr3_nt: TGTGCCTGGAGTAAAGGGACAGGGGGCCGCACTAATGAAAAACTGTTTTTT; cdr3_aa: CAWSKGTGGRTNEKLFF
clone_size: -; d_call: -; j_call: TRBJ2-5; v_call: TRBV15; cdr3_nt: TGTGCCACCAGCAGGGACCCTACAGGGACCCAGTACTTC; cdr3_aa: CATSRDPTGTQYF
clone_size: -; d_call: TRBD2; j_call: TRBJ2-3; v_call: TRBV10-3; cdr3_nt: TGTGCCATCAGTGAGTCTCCAGCGGGAGGAATGGCAGATACGCAGTATTTT; cdr3_aa: CAISESPAGGMADTQYF
clone_size: once; d_call: TRBD2; j_call: TRBJ2-2; v_call: TRBV6-4; cdr3_nt: TGTGCCAGCCGCCCAGACCCACTAGCGGGAGCCGGGGAGCTGTTTTTT; cdr3_aa: CASRPDPLAGAGELFF
clone_size: -; d_call: TRBD1; j_call: TRBJ2-2; v_call: TRBV6-7; cdr3_nt: TGTGCCAGCAGTTACCCCGGGACGGGACAGGGAACGTCCGGGGAGCTGTTTTTT; cdr3_aa: CASSYPGTGQGTSGELFF
clone_size: -; d_call: -; j_call: TRBJ2-7; v_call: TRBV6-6; cdr3_nt: TGTGCCAGCGAGGGGAAATCCTACGAGCAGTACTTC; cdr3_aa: CASEGKSYEQYF
clone_size: -; d_call: TRBD1; j_call: TRBJ2-3; v_call: TRBV29-1; cdr3_nt: TGCAGCGTTGGCAGGGGGCCCGCAGATACGCAGTATTTT; cdr3_aa: CSVGRGPADTQYF
clone_size: -; d_call: TRBD2; j_call: TRBJ2-1; v_call: TRBV5-5; cdr3_nt: TGTGCCAGCAGCCGGTCGGGCGGGGGCTACAATGAGCAGTTCTTC; cdr3_aa: CASSRSGGGYNEQFF
clone_size: -; d_call: -; j_call: TRBJ1-6; v_call: TRBV19; cdr3_nt: TGTGCCAGTAGTATTAGGGAAAACTATAATTCACCCCTCCACTTT; cdr3_aa: CASSIRENYNSPLHF
clone_size: -; d_call: TRBD1; j_call: TRBJ2-7; v_call: TRBV7-9; cdr3_nt: TGTGCCACCGCCGGGACAGGGCCCTACGAGCAGTACTTC; cdr3_aa: CATAGTGPYEQYF
clone_size: -; d_call: -; j_call: TRBJ2-7; v_call: TRBV10-3; cdr3_nt: TGTGCCATCAGTGAAAGGCAGGGGGGCGGCTACGAGCAGTACTTC; cdr3_aa: CAISERQGGGYEQYF
clone_size: -; d_call: -; j_call: TRBJ2-2; v_call: TRBV7-3; cdr3_nt: TGTGCCAGCAGCCTCAATACAGCGTCCGGGGAGCTGTTTTTT; cdr3_aa: CASSLNTASGELFF
clone_size: -; d_call: TRBD1; j_call: TRBJ2-1; v_call: TRBV27; cdr3_nt: TGTGCCAGCAGTTCCTCCGGGACAGGGGCCAATGAGCAGTTCTTC; cdr3_aa: CASSSSGTGANEQFF
clone_size: -; d_call: TRBD1; j_call: TRBJ2-7; v_call: TRBV6-5; cdr3_nt: TGTGCCAGCAGTCGGGACAGACGAAGCTACGAGCAGTACTTC; cdr3_aa: CASSRDRRSYEQYF
clone_size: -; d_call: -; j_call: TRBJ1-1; v_call: TRBV28; cdr3_nt: TGTGCCAGCAGTCTCCTAGGGGTATCGAACACTGAAGCTTTCTTT; cdr3_aa: CASSLLGVSNTEAFF
clone_size: -; d_call: -; j_call: TRBJ1-4; v_call: TRBV6-1; cdr3_nt: TGTGCCAGCAGTGAGGGACTGCCAACTAATGAAAAACTGTTTTTT; cdr3_aa: CASSEGLPTNEKLFF
clone_size: -; d_call: -; j_call: TRBJ2-1; v_call: TRBV6-5; cdr3_nt: TGTGCCAGCAGTTACTCGGGTAGCGCCCTTGACAATGAGCAGTTCTTC; cdr3_aa: CASSYSGSALDNEQFF
clone_size: many; d_call: TRBD1; j_call: TRBJ1-6; v_call: TRBV2; cdr3_nt: TGTGCCAGCAGCCCGAGGGGGCTAGGTTCACCCCTCCACTTT; cdr3_aa: CASSPRGLGSPLHF
clone_size: -; d_call: -; j_call: TRBJ1-3; v_call: TRBV4-1; cdr3_nt: TGCGCCAGCAGCCAAGATGGGCAGATGCCTGGAAACACCATATATTTT; cdr3_aa: CASSQDGQMPGNTIYF
clone_size: once; d_call: -; j_call: TRBJ1-5; v_call: TRBV6-5; cdr3_nt: TGTGCCAGCAGCGCCGGGAGGGGGGCCCAGCATTTT; cdr3_aa: CASSAGRGAQHF
clone_size: -; d_call: -; j_call: TRBJ1-3; v_call: TRBV28; cdr3_nt: TGTGCCAGCAGCGGGACCGGAAACACCATATATTTT; cdr3_aa: CASSGTGNTIYF
clone_size: -; d_call: TRBD2; j_call: TRBJ2-7; v_call: TRBV6-1; cdr3_nt: TGTGCCAGCAGGCAGCGGGAGAGTCGATACGAGCAGTACTTC; cdr3_aa: CASRQRESRYEQYF
clone_size: -; d_call: -; j_call: TRBJ2-7; v_call: TRBV12-5; cdr3_nt: TGTGCTAGTGGTTTTGACACCTTCTACGAGCAGTACTTC; cdr3_aa: CASGFDTFYEQYF
clone_size: -; d_call: -; j_call: TRBJ2-1; v_call: TRBV7-9; cdr3_nt: TGTGCCAGCAGCTTAGGGTTAGCTGGCTCCTACAATGAGCAGTTCTTC; cdr3_aa: CASSLGLAGSYNEQFF
clone_size: -; d_call: -; j_call: TRBJ1-4; v_call: TRBV5-6; cdr3_nt: TGTGCCAGCAGCTTGGCCGGTCAGGGGTCCGAAAAACTGTTTTTT; cdr3_aa: CASSLAGQGSEKLFF
clone_size: -; d_call: TRBD1; j_call: TRBJ1-2; v_call: TRBV5-6; cdr3_nt: TGTGCCAGCAGCTTGCAACAGGGGTTCTATGGCTACACCTTC; cdr3_aa: CASSLQQGFYGYTF
clone_size: -; d_call: -; j_call: TRBJ2-5; v_call: TRBV2; cdr3_nt: TGTGCCAGCAGTGAAGAGGGGGGAGGGCAAGAGACCCAGTACTTC; cdr3_aa: CASSEEGGGQETQYF
clone_size: -; d_call: TRBD1; j_call: TRBJ2-3; v_call: TRBV6-1; cdr3_nt: TGTGCCATCTGGACAGGGACCCTAGTGGATACGCAGTATTTT; cdr3_aa: CAIWTGTLVDTQYF
clone_size: -; d_call: -; j_call: TRBJ2-7; v_call: TRBV10-3; cdr3_nt: TGTGCCATCAGTGAGTCCACAACAGGGAGTGAGCAGTACTTC; cdr3_aa: CAISESTTGSEQYF
clone_size: -; d_call: TRBD1; j_call: TRBJ2-3; v_call: TRBV18; cdr3_nt: TGTGCCAGCTCACCAACAGGGGTAACTAGCACAGATACGCAGTATTTT; cdr3_aa: CASSPTGVTSTDTQYF
clone_size: -; d_call: -; j_call: TRBJ1-1; v_call: TRBV6-1; cdr3_nt: TGTGCCAGCAGTGATCCAGGAAGGAACACTGAAGCTTTCTTT; cdr3_aa: CASSDPGRNTEAFF
clone_size: -; d_call: TRBD1; j_call: TRBJ2-7; v_call: TRBV4-2; cdr3_nt: TGTGCCAGCAGCCGGGACAGGGGCGTCGACGAGCAGTACTTC; cdr3_aa: CASSRDRGVDEQYF
clone_size: -; d_call: TRBD1; j_call: TRBJ2-7; v_call: TRBV4-1; cdr3_nt: TGCGCCAGCAGCCCGAGGACAGGCGAATACGAGCAGTACTTC; cdr3_aa: CASSPRTGEYEQYF
clone_size: -; d_call: -; j_call: TRBJ1-1; v_call: TRBV18; cdr3_nt: TGTGCCAGCTCACCCAATGCGAACACTGAAGCTTTCTTT; cdr3_aa: CASSPNANTEAFF